This T cell receptor (beta chain) was found in a study of human T cells and chemical hapten exposure. In the study overall: Application of 0.01% DPC to the upper back was done by patch test, with a reading at 6 days.

The library put unique molecular identifiers onto individual cDNA molecules. TCRdb re-called the RACE reads through MiXCR, storing one row per CDR3 protein. Of more than 150,000 distinct CDR3 sequences listed, around 30% are singletons. Regarding time point: pre-sensitization, week 0. This sample's treatment: therapeutic diphenylcyclopropenone sensitization with weekly scalp DPC. Drawing of blood took place ahead of applying each patch test. The CDR3 consists of 15 residues. V was pared by 2 bases and J by 1 base, with 9 bases between. This sequence joins TRBV12-3 or TRBV12-4 and TRBJ1-3; D gene unclear. Here the sequenced sample was whole blood, taken in connection with sensitization to the hapten diphenylcyclopropenone (DPC). The receptor's source is a woman aged 25 to 39 with alopecia areata. Some clones in this sample may be carry-over from other donors' samples. The CDR3 is CASSLIWESGNTIYF. As DNA, the CDR3 is TGTGCCAGCAGTTTAATATGGGAGTCTGGAAACACCATATATTTT.